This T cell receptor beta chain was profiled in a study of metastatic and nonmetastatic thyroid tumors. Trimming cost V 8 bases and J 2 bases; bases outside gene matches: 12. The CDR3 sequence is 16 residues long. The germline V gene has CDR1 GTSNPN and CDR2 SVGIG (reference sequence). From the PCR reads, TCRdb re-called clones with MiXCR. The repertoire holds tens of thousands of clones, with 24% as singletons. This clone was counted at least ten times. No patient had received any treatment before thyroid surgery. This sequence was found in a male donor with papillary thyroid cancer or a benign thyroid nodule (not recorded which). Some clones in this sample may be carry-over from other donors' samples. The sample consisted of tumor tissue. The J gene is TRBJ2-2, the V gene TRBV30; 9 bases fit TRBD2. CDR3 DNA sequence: TGTGCCACACGCCCGCTAGCGGGGTTCAACACCGGGGAGCTGTTTTTT. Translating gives CATRPLAGFNTGELFF.